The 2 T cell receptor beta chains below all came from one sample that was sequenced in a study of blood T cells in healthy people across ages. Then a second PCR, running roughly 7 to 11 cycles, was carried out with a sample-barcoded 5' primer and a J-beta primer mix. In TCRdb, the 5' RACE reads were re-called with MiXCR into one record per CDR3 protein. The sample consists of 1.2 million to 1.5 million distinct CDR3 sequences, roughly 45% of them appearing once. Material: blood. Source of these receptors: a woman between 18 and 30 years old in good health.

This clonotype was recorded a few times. In DNA, the CDR3 is TGTGCCAGTAGTACCCCCCCGGGGGATACGCAGTATTTT. Translated, it gives CASSTPPGDTQYF. V and J are TRBV19 and TRBJ2-3; D possibly corresponds to TRBD2 (5 bases). The CDR3 covers 13 residues. Between the trimmed V and J ends, which lost 4 bases and 6 bases, there was a span of 11 bases. Germline-derived CDR1 and CDR2 are LNHDA and SQIVND (reference sequence).

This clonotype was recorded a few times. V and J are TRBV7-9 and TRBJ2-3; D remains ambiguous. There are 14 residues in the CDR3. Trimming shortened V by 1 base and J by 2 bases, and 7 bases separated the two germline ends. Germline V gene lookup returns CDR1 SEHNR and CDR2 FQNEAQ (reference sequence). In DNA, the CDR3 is TGTGCCAGCAGCTTAGAATTACCCACAGATACGCAGTATTTT. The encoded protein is CASSLELPTDTQYF.